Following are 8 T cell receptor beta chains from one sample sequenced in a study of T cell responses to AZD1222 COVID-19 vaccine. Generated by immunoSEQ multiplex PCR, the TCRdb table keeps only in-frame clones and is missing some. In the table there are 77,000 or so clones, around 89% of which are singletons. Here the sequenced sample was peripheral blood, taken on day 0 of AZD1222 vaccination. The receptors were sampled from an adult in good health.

The CDR3 DNA is TGTGCCAGCAATGAGGCCGGCGGGCATCGGGCGCAGTACTTC. As protein: CASNEAGGHRAQYF. The J gene is TRBJ2-7, the V gene TRBV2, with a tentative D call TRBD2 (5 bases). Between the trimmed V and J ends, which lost 7 bases and 9 bases, there was a span of 22 bases. CDR3 length: 14 residues. Germline CDR1 SNHLY, CDR2 FYNNEI.

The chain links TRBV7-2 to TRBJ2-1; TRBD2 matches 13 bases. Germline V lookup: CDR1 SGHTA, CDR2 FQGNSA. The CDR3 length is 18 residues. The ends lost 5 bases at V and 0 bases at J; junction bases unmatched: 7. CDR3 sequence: CASSPPGLAGSSYNEQFF. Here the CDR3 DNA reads TGTGCCAGCAGCCCCCCGGGACTAGCGGGGAGCTCCTACAATGAGCAGTTCTTC.

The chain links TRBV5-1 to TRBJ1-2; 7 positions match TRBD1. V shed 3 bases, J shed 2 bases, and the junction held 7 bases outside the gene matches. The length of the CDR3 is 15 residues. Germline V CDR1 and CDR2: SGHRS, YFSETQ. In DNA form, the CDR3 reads TGCGCCAGCAGCTCCGTCGTAGGGGGCAACTATGGCTACACCTTC. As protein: CASSSVVGGNYGYTF.

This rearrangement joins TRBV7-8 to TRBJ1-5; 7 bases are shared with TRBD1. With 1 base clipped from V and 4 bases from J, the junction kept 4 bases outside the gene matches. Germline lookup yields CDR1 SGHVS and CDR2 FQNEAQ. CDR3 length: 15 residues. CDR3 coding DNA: TGTGCCAGCAGCTTAGGGGCAGGGGGGAATCAGCCCCAGCATTTT. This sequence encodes CASSLGAGGNQPQHF.

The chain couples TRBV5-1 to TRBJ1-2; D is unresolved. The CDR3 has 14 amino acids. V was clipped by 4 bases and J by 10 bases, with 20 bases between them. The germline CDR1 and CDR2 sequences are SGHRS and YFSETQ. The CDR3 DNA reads TGCGCCAGCAGCCCCGGTGGCGGCATTTTTACCTACACCTTC. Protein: CASSPGGGIFTYTF.

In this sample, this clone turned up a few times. CDR3 sequence reads: CATRTSGYTF. The CDR3 nucleotides are TGTGCCACGAGGACGTCGGGCTACACCTTC. This chain connects TRBV6-5 to TRBJ1-2; D not certain. The V end was cut by 10 bases, the J end by 8 bases, with 11 bases between. The CDR3 runs to 10 residues. The germline gives CDR1 MNHEY, CDR2 SVGAGI.

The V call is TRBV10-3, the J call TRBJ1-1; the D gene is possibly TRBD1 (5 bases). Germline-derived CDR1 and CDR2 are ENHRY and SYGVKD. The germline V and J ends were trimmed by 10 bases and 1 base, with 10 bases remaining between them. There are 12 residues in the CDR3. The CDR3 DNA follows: TGTGCCACCACCGACAGGAACACTGAAGCTTTCTTT. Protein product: CATTDRNTEAFF.

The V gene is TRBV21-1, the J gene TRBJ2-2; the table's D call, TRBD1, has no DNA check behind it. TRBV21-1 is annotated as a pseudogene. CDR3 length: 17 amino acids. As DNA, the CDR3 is TGTGCCAGCAGCATCTTAGGACAGCACGGATCTCCCGGGGAGCTGTTTTTT. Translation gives CASSILGQHGSPGELFF.